This T cell receptor beta chain was sequenced in a study of regulatory T cells in long-lasting Graves disease. Stated time point: newly diagnosed GD, antithyroid drugs for less than 3 months. PBMC-derived RNA was used for the TCR library. CDR3-region Arm-PCR and iRepertoire HTBI primers produced the TCR beta libraries. TCRdb re-analysed the multiplex PCR reads in MiXCR, keeping a single row per CDR3 protein. The table shows about 540,000 distinct CDR3 sequences, with 13% occurring only once. Trimming cost V 4 bases and J 10 bases, with 11 bases left between them. CDR1 is MNHEY, CDR2 SVGAGI, per germline. The CDR3 totals 12 residues. In this sample, this clonotype turned up many times. A further study also used this sample, focusing on T cells in Graves' hyperthyroidism and ophthalmopathy.

The sequencing used peripheral blood mononuclear cells (PBMCs), collected at new diagnosis, from a patient treated with antithyroid drugs. This TCR came from a man in his thirties or forties with Graves disease. This chain connects TRBV6-5 to TRBJ2-1; no reliable D call. This CDR3 is CASSSGPGEQFF. The CDR3 DNA is TGTGCCAGCAGTTCCGGACCAGGAGAGCAGTTCTTC.